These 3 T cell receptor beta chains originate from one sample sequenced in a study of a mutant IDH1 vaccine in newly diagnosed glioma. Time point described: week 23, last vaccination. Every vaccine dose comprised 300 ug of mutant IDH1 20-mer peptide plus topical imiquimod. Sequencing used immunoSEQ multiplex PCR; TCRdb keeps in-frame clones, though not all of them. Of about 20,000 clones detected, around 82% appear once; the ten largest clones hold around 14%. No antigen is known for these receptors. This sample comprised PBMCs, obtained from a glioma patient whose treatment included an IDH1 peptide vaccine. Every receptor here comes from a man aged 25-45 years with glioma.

The CDR3 DNA follows: TGTGCCAGCAGCTTTTTGCTAGCGGGTACCTACGAGCAGTACTTC. It translates to CASSFLLAGTYEQYF. The chain employs TRBV7-9 and TRBJ2-7, with 8 bases matching TRBD2. Per germline, CDR1 SEHNR and CDR2 FQNEAQ (reference sequence). This CDR3 contains 15 residues. V was pared by 3 bases and J by 2 bases, with 6 bases of the junction left unmatched. Supplemented by reference TRBV7-9 and TRBJ2-7, the full variable domain reads DTGVSQNPRHKITKRGQNVTFRCDPISEHNRLYWYRQTLGQGPEFLTYFQNEAQLEKSRLLSDRFSAERPKGSFSTLEIQRTEQGDSAMYLCASSFLLAGTYEQYFGPGTRLTVT.

This CDR3 is CASSLTGLAGQGEQYF. DNA for the CDR3: TGTGCCAGCAGTTTAACGGGACTAGCGGGCCAAGGCGAGCAGTACTTC. The chain joins TRBV6-5 to TRBJ2-7; 12 nucleotides align to TRBD2. The length of the CDR3 is 16 residues. Germline V gene data show CDR1 as MNHEY and CDR2 as SVGAGI. The junction had 10 bases not matched to a gene; V was cut back by 4 bases and J by 6 bases.

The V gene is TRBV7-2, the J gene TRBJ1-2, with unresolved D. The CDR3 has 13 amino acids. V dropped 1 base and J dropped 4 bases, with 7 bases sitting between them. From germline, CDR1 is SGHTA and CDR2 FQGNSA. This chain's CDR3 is CASSLGQSYGYTF. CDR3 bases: TGTGCCAGCAGCTTAGGTCAGAGCTATGGCTACACCTTC.